Listed below are T cell receptor beta chains from one sample, sequenced in a study of T cells in Graves' hyperthyroidism and ophthalmopathy. MiXCR was run by TCRdb on the multiplex PCR reads, yielding one entry per CDR3 protein. The table shows 650,000 to 700,000 distinct CDR3 sequences, with 15% to 20% occurring only once. Sequencing was carried out using blood. The receptors originated from a middle-aged man with Graves' hyperthyroidism. Each CDR3 is given with its conserved first and last residue. A D gene is named only where the DNA matches it firmly. Size values are once, few and many counts, or a class for expanded clones, and some rows have none.

TRBV7-9	few	TRBJ2-5	-	CASSLRQSPTQYF	TGTGCCAGCAGCCTGCGACAGTCGCCAACCCAGTACTTC
TRBV10-3	-	TRBJ1-2	-	CATRGETEGYTF	TGTGCCACCCGGGGGGAAACGGAAGGCTACACCTTC
TRBV27	many	TRBJ1-1	TRBD1	CASSFSGTGLTEAFF	TGTGCCAGCAGTTTTAGCGGGACAGGGCTCACTGAAGCTTTCTTT
TRBV27	many	TRBJ1-4	-	CASSGSAGAHNTNEKLFF	TGTGCCAGCAGCGGCTCAGCAGGGGCTCATAATACTAATGAAAAACTGTTTTTT
TRBV7-6	-	TRBJ2-5	-	CASSLVSRQAKETQYF	TGTGCCAGCAGCTTAGTTTCGCGCCAGGCAAAAGAGACCCAGTACTTC
TRBV30	-	TRBJ2-3	-	CAWSVAGRGDTQYF	TGTGCCTGGAGTGTGGCTGGGCGGGGAGATACGCAGTATTTT
TRBV11-2	many	TRBJ2-1	-	CASSLDSPGFNEQFF	TGTGCCAGCAGCTTAGATTCTCCAGGATTCAATGAGCAGTTCTTC
TRBV9	-	TRBJ2-3	-	CASSVDSGHGTDTQYF	TGTGCCAGCAGCGTAGATTCGGGACACGGCACAGATACGCAGTATTTT
TRBV18	-	TRBJ2-2	TRBD2	CASSPPGIAGASNTGELFF	TGTGCCAGCTCACCACCAGGGATAGCGGGGGCTTCGAACACCGGGGAGCTGTTTTTT
TRBV2	many	TRBJ1-5	TRBD1	CASSEPLTGDQPQHF	TGTGCCAGCAGTGAGCCCCTGACAGGGGATCAGCCCCAGCATTTT
TRBV10-3	many	TRBJ1-4	-	CAISRTETNEKLFF	TGTGCCATCAGTAGGACAGAAACTAATGAAAAACTGTTTTTT
TRBV30	-	TRBJ1-2	-	CAWSAPEGGNYGYTF	TGTGCCTGGAGTGCCCCCGAGGGGGGGAACTATGGCTACACCTTC
TRBV24-1	many	TRBJ2-5	TRBD2	CATSAREGRGGETQYF	TGTGCCACCAGTGCCCGGGAGGGCCGGGGGGGAGAGACCCAGTACTTC
TRBV12-3/TRBV12-4	many	TRBJ1-1	-	CASILGTGGNTEAFF	-
TRBV29-1	few	TRBJ1-3	-	CSVAGAGNTIYF	TGCAGCGTTGCAGGGGCTGGAAACACCATATATTTT
TRBV30	many	TRBJ1-5	TRBD1	CAWATGGQLKHF	TGTGCCTGGGCGACAGGGGGCCAACTCAAGCATTTT
TRBV20-1	few	TRBJ2-4	TRBD2	CSASRAGLAKNIQYF	TGCAGTGCTAGTAGAGCGGGACTAGCCAAAAACATTCAGTACTTC
TRBV7-9	-	TRBJ1-3	-	CASSFLSGNTIYF	TGTGCCAGCAGCTTCCTCTCTGGAAACACCATATATTTT
TRBV6-5	many	TRBJ1-2	-	CASSYDSSNYGYTF	TGTGCCAGCAGTTACGACAGCTCTAACTATGGCTACACCTTC
TRBV24-1	many	TRBJ2-5	-	CATRDWQETQYF	TGTGCCACCAGGGACTGGCAAGAGACCCAGTACTTC
TRBV4-1	-	TRBJ2-3	-	CASSQDLASLTQYF	TGCGCCAGCAGCCAAGATCTGGCCAGCCTCACGCAGTATTTT
TRBV6-6	few	TRBJ2-2	TRBD2	CASSYRLADTGELFF	TGTGCCAGCAGTTATCGACTAGCGGACACCGGGGAGCTGTTTTTT
TRBV7-8	-	TRBJ2-5	TRBD1	CASSLAGQGETQYF	TGTGCCAGCAGCTTAGCGGGACAGGGGGAGACCCAGTACTTC
TRBV5-1	many	TRBJ1-1	-	CASSWDGGYTEAFF	TGCGCCAGCAGCTGGGACGGAGGGTACACTGAAGCTTTCTTT
TRBV7-8	few	TRBJ2-7	TRBD2	CASSLNREPHGTSGTLLYEQYF	TGTGCCAGCAGCTTAAATCGTGAACCCCACGGGACTAGCGGGACCCTCTTATACGAGCAGTACTTC
TRBV7-2	many	TRBJ2-7	TRBD1	CASSFDRDYEQYF	TGTGCCAGCAGCTTTGACAGGGACTACGAGCAGTACTTC
TRBV6-5	-	TRBJ2-2	-	CASSYGRSVGELFF	TGTGCCAGCAGTTACGGCCGAAGCGTCGGGGAGCTGTTTTTT
TRBV28	many	TRBJ1-3	-	CASSFPTGFSGNTIYF	TGTGCCAGCAGTTTCCCGACAGGATTCTCTGGAAACACCATATATTTT
TRBV18	few	TRBJ2-5	TRBD2	CASSPSAGGLNWETQYF	TGTGCCAGCTCACCATCAGCGGGAGGGCTCAATTGGGAGACCCAGTACTTC
TRBV7-2	-	TRBJ2-3	-	CASRSTGTDTQYF	TGTGCCAGCAGATCTACAGGGACAGATACGCAGTATTTT
TRBV12-3/TRBV12-4	many	TRBJ2-2	TRBD2	CASSLALAGGSTGELFF	TGTGCCAGCAGTTTAGCCCTAGCGGGAGGATCGACCGGGGAGCTGTTTTTT
TRBV7-8	-	TRBJ2-2	-	CASSLVRGAGELFF	TGTGCCAGCAGCTTAGTTCGAGGCGCTGGGGAGCTGTTTTTT
TRBV28	many	TRBJ2-2	TRBD2	CASSLVTSGSWYTGELFF	TGTGCCAGCAGTTTGGTAACTAGCGGGAGTTGGTACACCGGGGAGCTGTTTTTT
TRBV5-1	few	TRBJ2-6	-	CANSLASSGANVLTF	TGCGCCAACAGCTTGGCCTCCTCTGGGGCCAACGTCCTGACTTTC
TRBV6-2/TRBV6-3	many	TRBJ1-1	TRBD1	CASTDRVVDAFF	TGTGCCAGCACCGACAGGGTTGTGGACGCTTTCTTT
TRBV29-1	few	TRBJ2-1	-	CSVPPPDRRAYNEQFF	TGCAGCGTCCCACCCCCGGACAGGAGGGCCTACAATGAGCAGTTCTTC
TRBV11-2	many	TRBJ1-6	-	CASSSAFPRQAGSDSPLHF	TGTGCCAGCAGCTCCGCTTTTCCTCGACAGGCCGGTAGTGATTCACCCCTCCACTTT
TRBV19	-	TRBJ2-1	-	CASSIVLGVGNEQFF	TGTGCCAGTAGTATAGTCCTTGGAGTCGGCAATGAGCAGTTCTTC
TRBV20-1	many	TRBJ2-3	-	CSVLAGPTDTQYF	TGCAGTGTCTTGGCGGGCCCGACAGATACGCAGTATTTT
TRBV7-8	many	TRBJ2-1	-	CASSFAVGSFYNEQFF	TGTGCCAGCAGCTTTGCAGTTGGTTCCTTCTACAATGAGCAGTTCTTC
TRBV11-2	many	TRBJ2-2	-	CASSLRDTGELFF	TGTGCCAGCAGCTTAAGAGACACCGGGGAGCTGTTTTTT
TRBV6-2/TRBV6-3	many	TRBJ2-2	-	CASSYFALANTGELFF	TGTGCCAGCAGTTACTTTGCATTAGCGAACACCGGGGAGCTGTTTTTT
TRBV6-5	-	TRBJ2-7	TRBD1	CASSFRTGEGTYEQYF	TGTGCCAGCAGTTTCCGGACAGGGGAAGGGACCTACGAGCAGTACTTC
TRBV18	-	TRBJ2-5	-	CASTHLEVRTETQYF	TGTGCCAGCACTCACCTTGAGGTCAGGACGGAGACCCAGTACTTC
TRBV2	many	TRBJ1-6	TRBD1	CASGRDRGANSPLHF	TGTGCCAGCGGCCGGGACAGGGGTGCGAATTCACCCCTCCACTTT
TRBV3-1	few	TRBJ2-5	-	CASSPVLHQDRETQYF	TGTGCCAGCAGCCCGGTACTTCACCAGGATAGAGAGACCCAGTACTTC
TRBV30	few	TRBJ2-3	TRBD2	CARGTSGLTDTQYF	TGTGCCCGCGGGACTAGCGGACTCACAGATACGCAGTATTTT
TRBV25-1	-	TRBJ1-2	TRBD1	CASSEYIETGNGYTF	TGTGCCAGCAGTGAATACATAGAGACAGGGAACGGCTACACCTTC
TRBV11-2	few	TRBJ2-1	TRBD1	CASSSGAGGPISYNEQFF	TGTGCCAGCAGCTCAGGGGCAGGGGGCCCAATCTCCTACAATGAGCAGTTCTTC
TRBV13	many	TRBJ2-5	-	CASSLNSLETQYF	TGTGCCAGCAGCTTGAACTCACTAGAGACCCAGTACTTC
TRBV20-1	many	TRBJ2-1	TRBD2	CSASSASGSVYNEQFF	TGCAGTGCTAGTTCGGCTAGCGGGAGTGTATACAATGAGCAGTTCTTC
TRBV28	-	TRBJ2-7	TRBD1	CASSPPGQGFNEQYF	TGTGCCAGCAGTCCACCGGGACAGGGTTTCAACGAGCAGTACTTC
TRBV28	-	TRBJ2-7	TRBD1	CASSLRLGKGALTYEQYF	TGTGCCAGCAGTTTACGATTAGGGAAGGGGGCTTTAACCTACGAGCAGTACTTC
TRBV27	-	TRBJ1-4	TRBD1	CASIAPDRADNEKLFF	TGTGCCAGCATCGCCCCGGACAGGGCTGATAATGAAAAACTGTTTTTT
TRBV12-3/TRBV12-4	many	TRBJ2-2	TRBD1	CASSARPIGTGEGELFF	TGTGCCAGCAGTGCTCGCCCAATCGGGACAGGGGAAGGGGAGCTGTTTTTT